This TCR beta chain is from a study of cytomegalovirus exposure and HLA in healthy donors (dated by TCRdb to 2015 to 2018). In terms of the full investigation: An earlier analysis of more than 550 of the donors reported 276 Gb of sequence data and some 110 million unique TCR beta sequences obtained from roughly 180 million T cells. To study patterns of TCR occurrence, a later analysis re-analyzed previously published TCR beta repertoires from around 670 donors and added high-resolution HLA genotyping. Among the roughly 400 genotyped donors, 75% to 90% belonged to the genetic ancestry cluster associated with self-reported Caucasian donors. An early release that covered several hundred HLA-typed donors contained approximately 290 gigabases of sequencing data and about 93 million unique TCR sequences. The T cell repertoires of 670 or so subjects were profiled by immunosequencing and related to cytomegalovirus serostatus. The number of donors typed differed by locus, with about 629-640 for A, B, C, DRB1 and DQB1, around 560 for DQA1, 606 for DPA1, and approximately 470 for DPB1. All discovery cohort repertoires had been generated on a single sequencing platform. Donor age, sex, ethnicity and CMV serostatus were compiled together with the repertoire data. The study was designed to test whether signatures of past pathogen exposure could be identified by cataloging public T cell receptors. In the later analysis, no new phenotypic data were used to find candidate immune exposures; instead, reliance was placed on TCR beta sequences and their occurrence across donors. Five DR-DQ haplotypes were treated as single units for association and clustering because of strong linkage in the cohort. Across 300 to 500 genotyped donors of the cohort, an average of roughly 230,000 unique TCR beta nucleotide sequences per donor were sequenced, and roughly 18% of those sequences were non-productive. The study combined high-throughput TCR immunosequencing, statistical association of individual TCRs with disease status, and machine learning to predict cytomegalovirus infection status. Besides the first cohort of under 700 subjects, a separate validation cohort made up of roughly 130 different subjects was used. A later genetic analysis took genome-wide SNP genotypes for about three fifths of the roughly 670 donors and used that subset as a discovery cohort. An earlier analysis of 587 of the donors applied high-throughput TCR beta sequencing to assess whether each TCR beta V gene segment acted as functional or pseudogenic. Class I and class II HLA loci were covered by the typing at four-digit resolution.

Comment on this clone: The clone's antigen remains unknown. No much larger clonotype is one base removed from it; base qualities were not supplied.

V loses 6 bases at its end and J loses 4 bases; junction bases beyond the gene matches: 3. The germline V gene sets CDR1 to MRHNA and CDR2 to SNTAGT. Spanning cysteine to phenylalanine, the CDR3 consists of 14 amino acids. Just CDR3 DNA is preserved here, 42 bases in frame from base 1. The method was the immunoSEQ multiplex PCR assay. The multiplex PCR relied on a mix of 60 forward primers for TCR Vbeta segments and 13 reverse primers for TCR Jbeta segments. A multiplex PCR assay on genomic DNA amplified the CDR3 region of rearranged TCR beta genes. Amplified TCR beta libraries were sequenced as 87-base-pair reads on the Illumina HiSeq System. Regarding the original processing steps: A later analysis tallied roughly 78 million unique TCR beta chains across the 610 or so repertoires, and about 10 million of those chains were shared by two or more donors. Raw reads were error-corrected and collapsed into unique sequences with a nearest-neighbor algorithm that merged closely related sequences to remove PCR and sequencing errors. To assign V, D and J gene segments, CDR3 sequences were aligned to IMGT reference sequences. Each retained sequence needed at least a six-nucleotide match to both a V gene segment and a J gene segment. A rearrangement was called productive if the CDR3 had no stop codons and remained in frame with V and J, and every other rearrangement was called non-productive. CDR3 was defined by IMGT convention, running from the second conserved V-encoded cysteine to the conserved J-encoded phenylalanine. In an earlier analysis of roughly 610 of the donors, sequences lacking an unambiguous match to a single V gene segment were excluded. An earlier analysis of several hundred of the donors called V segments functional above 56.7% productive rearrangements and segregating when the between-donor standard deviation exceeded 5%. To diagnose cytomegalovirus status from the catalog of TCR beta chain sequences, a statistical classification framework was built. A later analysis assigned V and J genes by comparing TCR nucleotide sequences with IMGT/GENE-DB human TR gene sequences. In a later analysis, CDR3 sequences and most-parsimonious VDJ recombination scenarios were assigned using the TCRdist pipeline. In a later analysis, each TCR beta chain was defined by its CDR3 amino acid sequence together with its V-gene family, and reads without a unique V-gene family were excluded. As a way to deal with suspected cross-contamination and a sequencing artifact, a later analysis dropped 450 to 700 nucleotide sequences that were highly shared and had low generation probability. In a later analysis, a clonal expansion index was calculated for each public chain from normalized within-repertoire ranks of inferred template counts. In a later analysis, generation probabilities were computed with a VDJ recombination model fitted to out-of-frame rearrangements, and the resulting probabilities were checked against IGoR. A later analysis scored TCR-TCR, TCR-HLA and TCR-CMV co-occurrence with hypergeometric tests, applying a repertoire-size bias correction to TCR pairs. In a later analysis, false discovery rates were estimated by permuting HLA or CMV assignments 20 times. In a later analysis, co-occurring TCRs were grouped using DBSCAN, and TCRdist sequence similarity was added for clustering within HLA-allele-positive subsets. Repertoires with fewer than 30,000 or more than 120,000 public chains were left out of co-occurrence clustering, as were about five repertoires with anomalous nucleotide sharing. TCRdb stores this immuneACCESS table with in-frame sequences only. Part of the clones is absent; in the studies checked, under half of the shortfall reflects unresolved V genes, and no reason is known for the rest. V, J and clone size are those of that table, while D and trimming were read from the DNA. This sample gives roughly 140,000 clones in total; nearly 85% of them show up just once. The ten largest clonotypes hold roughly 3.4% of the sample.

The cohort comprised around 690 healthy bone marrow donors. Cohort members were all nominally healthy when sampled, although unrecorded immune exposures were likely present. The donor tested CMV seronegative, placing the donor among the approximately 400 seronegative members of the cohort. A peripheral blood sample was provided by each donor, and peripheral blood mononuclear cells were used for TCR beta sequencing. The Qiagen DNeasy Blood Extraction Kit was used to extract genomic DNA from the blood cell samples. The paper's findings and limits, for the study overall: The classifier was reported to diagnose cytomegalovirus status with high specificity and sensitivity in both the original and validation cohorts. The earlier analysis of approximately 560 of the donors excluded some 15 rarely observed V segments, including chromosome 9 orphons, because counts were too low. In vitro tests confirmed that a few of the cytomegalovirus-associated TCR beta chains recognize cytomegalovirus antigens. In a later analysis, several top co-occurrence clusters were reported to appear linked to parvovirus B19, influenza, CMV and Epstein-Barr virus. The 87-base-pair reads could not distinguish some IMGT-functional V segments, including TRBV6-2 and TRBV6-3, so those segments were excluded. Presence/absence analyses assumed roughly uniform sequencing depth across donors, an assumption that may not hold. HLA typing was unavailable for some donors at each locus, so association tests used only the typed subset. A later genetic analysis reported fewer N-insertions in productive TCRs among donors in an Asian-associated ancestry cluster than the roughly 700-donor mean. Linkage disequilibrium might explain the correlated functional status among segregating V segments, but an unknown experimental factor could not be excluded. The cohort was sequenced for TCR beta chains only, and without alpha or paired-chain data the features that could be detected were limited. A cluster of highly shared sequence variants was judged likely to represent a technical artifact of the sequencing pipeline. An earlier analysis of approximately 590 of the donors showed that most TCR beta V segments appeared in productive rearrangements either about 87% or about 30% of the time, which broadly matched IMGT annotations. A further reported finding was that TCR beta sequences accurately predicted the HLA-A and HLA-B alleles for most subjects in the first cohort. According to a later analysis, most CMV-associated TCR beta chains appeared to be HLA-restricted, and the HLA associations seemed to be driven largely by CMV exposure. The study gave a list of over 150 TCR beta chains associated with cytomegalovirus. For the cohort, immune exposure information was limited to CMV serostatus. Most TCR sequences were seen in very few donors, while some public TCRs were found in many individuals. Strong co-occurrence of HLA alleles, especially DR and DQ, made assigning TCR associations to individual alleles difficult. A later genetic analysis associated a missense DCLRE1C variant with V-gene and J-gene trimming of TCR beta chains, and an independent cohort replicated the association. Specific HLA alleles were associated with 15,000 to 20,000 TCR beta sequences at a false discovery rate of 0.05 in a later analysis. The authors suggested that the approach could potentially be generalized to other disease states and immunological phenotypes. A later analysis found that HLA-associated TCR beta chains were more clonally expanded and had lower generation probabilities than equally common non-associated chains. A later analysis found that TCR association rates varied across HLA loci, with DRB1 alleles showing the most associated TCRs and HLA-C alleles the fewest.

This TCR was recovered from a male donor in good health and CMV-seronegative. Recombination joined TRBV6-4 with TRBJ2-1, with 10 bases aligning to TRBD2. Sequenced: PBMCs. The CDR3 protein is CASSVLAGYNEQFF. DNA sequence: TGTGCCAGCAGCGTACTAGCGGGATACAATGAGCAGTTCTTC.